The rows below give T cell receptor beta chains drawn from one sample of a study of T cells after posttransplantation cyclophosphamide. Here immunoSEQ multiplex PCR was the method, and the copy in TCRdb shows in-frame clones only, minus some. This sample has tens of thousands of clones; roughly 95% occur once, and the top ten carry roughly 2.9%. Material for sequencing was PBMCs. The source is a woman in her twenties or thirties in good health and a related stem cell transplant donor. Each CDR3 is given with its conserved first and last residue. Fields, in order: D gene, V gene, J gene, clone size, CDR3 DNA, CDR3 protein. A D gene is named only where the DNA matches it firmly. Expanded clones are given a class, and other clones once, few, many or no size at all.

-	TRBV7-2	TRBJ2-5	-	TGTGCCAGCAGCTTAGCGTCCAGGTACCAAGAGACCCAGTACTTC	CASSLASRYQETQYF
-	TRBV7-6	TRBJ1-6	few	TGTGCCAGCAGCTTAGCATCAAGTTCACCCCTCCACTTT	CASSLASSSPLHF
-	TRBV9	TRBJ2-5	-	TGTGCCAGCAGCGTAGCGGCAGCAGTTCAAGAGACCCAGTACTTC	CASSVAAAVQETQYF
-	TRBV6-1	TRBJ1-2	-	TGTGCCAGCAGTCCCCTGGGGGCCGGGTATGGCTACACCTTC	CASSPLGAGYGYTF
-	TRBV4-2	TRBJ1-1	few	TGTGCCAGCAGCCAAGTGGGTTCATTGAACACTGAAGCTTTCTTT	CASSQVGSLNTEAFF
TRBD2	TRBV7-2	TRBJ2-5	-	TGTGCCAGCAGCTTGCTAGCGGGGAGGCAAGAGACCCAGTACTTC	CASSLLAGRQETQYF
-	TRBV2	TRBJ1-6	-	TGTGCCAGCAGAGGGCCACAGAGAAATTCACCCCTCCACTTT	CASRGPQRNSPLHF
-	TRBV6-6	TRBJ2-2	-	TGTGCCAGCAGTTGGGAGTCCACCGGGGAGCTGTTTTTT	CASSWESTGELFF
TRBD1	TRBV7-2	TRBJ1-1	-	TGTGCCAGCAGCTTAGCGTTCACAGGGGACACTGAAGCTTTCTTT	CASSLAFTGDTEAFF
-	TRBV29-1	TRBJ1-1	-	TGCAGCGCCGCTATCGTAGGGCAGGGTCAAGCTTTCTTT	CSAAIVGQGQAFF
TRBD1	TRBV5-1	TRBJ1-4	-	TGCGCCAGCAGCCTGGGACAGGGGTTTAATGAAAAACTGTTTTTT	CASSLGQGFNEKLFF
-	TRBV13	TRBJ1-2	-	TGTGCCAGCAGCCCAAACGGGGTACCTAACTATGGCTACACCTTC	CASSPNGVPNYGYTF
-	TRBV7-9	TRBJ1-2	-	TGTGCCAGCAGCTTAGATCCTCTATCTGGCTACACCTTC	CASSLDPLSGYTF
TRBD1	TRBV5-8	TRBJ1-4	-	TGTGCCAGCAGCTTGATGGCAGGGGGCCTTAATGAAAAACTGTTTTTT	CASSLMAGGLNEKLFF
TRBD1	TRBV5-1	TRBJ1-1	-	TGCGCCAGCAGCTTCCGGGACAGAACACCGAACACTGAAGCTTTCTTT	CASSFRDRTPNTEAFF
-	TRBV27	TRBJ1-6	-	TGTGCCAGCAGTAGGGGAGGGGGTTATAATTCACCCCTCCACTTT	CASSRGGGYNSPLHF
TRBD2	TRBV5-6	TRBJ2-5	-	TGTGCCAGCAGCTTGGTAGGGAGGGTCAGAGAGACCCAGTACTTC	CASSLVGRVRETQYF
-	TRBV4-3	TRBJ2-7	-	TGCGCCAGCAGCCAAGAGGAGGGGGGCTCCTACGAGCAGTACTTC	CASSQEEGGSYEQYF
-	TRBV11-3	TRBJ2-3	-	TGTGCCAGCAGCTTAGTAGGAGATACGCAGTATTTT	CASSLVGDTQYF
-	TRBV12-5	TRBJ1-5	-	TGTGCTAGTGGTTTGACCGGGTTAAATAGCAATCAGCCCCAGCATTTT	CASGLTGLNSNQPQHF
-	TRBV5-6	TRBJ2-7	-	TGTGCCAGCAGCCTCTTGGAGCCGTATTCCTACGAGCAGTACTTC	CASSLLEPYSYEQYF
TRBD2	TRBV6-9	TRBJ2-3	-	TGTGCCAGCACTCCCGGGGGGGGCCCAGATACGCAGTATTTT	CASTPGGGPDTQYF
TRBD1	TRBV11-2	TRBJ2-1	-	TGTGCCAGCAGCCGGGACAGGGGGCTCGGCTCCTACAATGAGCAGTTCTTC	CASSRDRGLGSYNEQFF
-	TRBV30	TRBJ1-3	once	TGTGCCTGGAGTGGTTCGACCCCTGGAAACACCATATATTTT	CAWSGSTPGNTIYF
-	TRBV7-9	TRBJ2-5	-	TGTGCCAGCAACACCCTAGCGATCGAGACCCAGTACTTC	CASNTLAIETQYF
-	TRBV19	TRBJ2-1	-	TGTGCCAGTAGTACCTACTGGGGCAATGAGCAGTTCTTC	CASSTYWGNEQFF
-	TRBV5-1	TRBJ2-5	-	TGCGCCAGCAGCTTGGTTGGGGCATTAGACCAAGAGACCCAGTACTTC	CASSLVGALDQETQYF
TRBD1	TRBV7-8	TRBJ1-3	-	TGTGCCAGCAGCGCAGTCCCATCAGGGGGCCATGGAAACACCATATATTTT	CASSAVPSGGHGNTIYF
TRBD2	TRBV5-4	TRBJ2-5	-	TGTGCCAGCAGCTCTATTAGCGGGGGGGCCGTAAAGACCCAGTACTTC	CASSSISGGAVKTQYF
TRBD1	TRBV25-1	TRBJ1-2	-	TGTGCCAGCAGTGAATCTAAGTCACAGGGGACTCTCTTC	CASSESKSQGTLF
TRBD1	TRBV29-1	TRBJ1-1	-	TGCAGCGTGACCGTTACAGGGGGCCACACTGAAGCTTTCTTT	CSVTVTGGHTEAFF
TRBD2	TRBV10-2	TRBJ2-1	-	TGCGCCAGCACTCTAGCGGGGGGCCGGGGCAATGAGCAGTTCTTC	CASTLAGGRGNEQFF
TRBD1	TRBV10-3	TRBJ2-7	-	TGTGCCGGGGGACAGGGTTACGAGCAGTACTTC	CAGGQGYEQYF
TRBD2	TRBV30	TRBJ2-4	-	TGTGCCTGGAGTGTAGGACTAGCGGGGGCGCTAGCCAAAAACATTCAGTACTTC	CAWSVGLAGALAKNIQYF
-	TRBV7-9	TRBJ1-2	-	TGTGCCAACACCAGGGATGGCTATGGCTACACCTTC	CANTRDGYGYTF
TRBD1	TRBV27	TRBJ2-3	-	TGTGCCAGCAGTCGCCGGGACAGGAGCACAGATACGCAGTATTTT	CASSRRDRSTDTQYF
-	TRBV7-7	TRBJ2-5	once	TGTGCCAGCAGCTTTATGGGTCTAGGGGAAGAGACCCAGTACTTC	CASSFMGLGEETQYF
TRBD2	TRBV19	TRBJ2-2	-	TGTGCCAGTACCCCAACTGGGGGGGGCACCGGGGAGCTGTTTTTT	CASTPTGGGTGELFF
-	TRBV6-1	TRBJ2-7	-	TGTGCCAGCAGTGAAGGGGGCGAGCAGTACTTC	CASSEGGEQYF
-	TRBV27	TRBJ1-1	-	TGTGCCAGCAGTTTTGGGGGGGTGAACACTGAAGCTTTCTTT	CASSFGGVNTEAFF
TRBD2	TRBV5-5	TRBJ2-1	-	TGTGCCAGCAGCCTTATAAGGACTAGCGCTAATGAGCAGTTCTTC	CASSLIRTSANEQFF
-	TRBV7-8	TRBJ1-2	-	TGTGCCAGCAGCCTAAGTGGGGGAACGGTCGGGGATACCTATGGCTACACCTTC	CASSLSGGTVGDTYGYTF
-	TRBV4-3	TRBJ1-1	-	TGCGCCAGCAGCCGACAGGAGACGAACACTGAAGCTTTCTTT	CASSRQETNTEAFF
-	TRBV27	TRBJ1-5	-	TGTGCCAGCAGTTTAACAGGGCCTATGGGTCCCCAGCATTTT	CASSLTGPMGPQHF
-	TRBV5-5	TRBJ1-5	-	TGTGCCAGCAGCCGGGGGCAGGCGTGGGCTCAGCCCCAGCATTTT	CASSRGQAWAQPQHF
TRBD2	TRBV5-1	TRBJ2-4	-	TGCGCCAGCAGCCCTAGCGGGGGAAGAGCCAAAAACATTCAGTACTTC	CASSPSGGRAKNIQYF
TRBD2	TRBV4-1	TRBJ2-2	-	TGCGCCAGCAGCCAAGCGCGAGCGGGGCTGAACACCGGGGAGCTGTTTTTT	CASSQARAGLNTGELFF
TRBD2	TRBV27	TRBJ2-2	-	TGTGCCAGCAGTTTAATCGGGGCTAGCGGGGACACCGGGGAGCTGTTTTTT	CASSLIGASGDTGELFF
-	TRBV2	TRBJ1-5	-	TGTGCCAGCAGTTTCGGGGGTTTTGGCAATCAGCCCCAGCATTTT	CASSFGGFGNQPQHF
-	TRBV4-2	TRBJ2-1	-	TGTGCCAGCAGCCAAGATGGAGGCCGCCGGGGGTCCTACAATGAGCAGTTCTTC	CASSQDGGRRGSYNEQFF
-	TRBV19	TRBJ1-5	-	TGTGCCAGTAGTTTACGGGACTACAATCAGCCCCAGCATTTT	CASSLRDYNQPQHF
TRBD1	TRBV4-1	TRBJ1-3	-	TGCGCCAGCAGCCCAGACAGGGCCGCTGGAAACACCATATATTTT	CASSPDRAAGNTIYF
TRBD1	TRBV7-9	TRBJ2-2	-	TGTGCCAGCAGCTTAGATGGCAGGGGGACCGGGGAGCTGTTTTTT	CASSLDGRGTGELFF
-	TRBV30	TRBJ1-1	-	TGTGCCTGGAGTGTATCGGGGGTGAACACTGAAGCTTTCTTT	CAWSVSGVNTEAFF
TRBD2	TRBV5-1	TRBJ2-2	-	TGCGCCAGCAGCTTGGCGGTAGCGGGGTTGACCGGGGAGCTGTTTTTT	CASSLAVAGLTGELFF
TRBD1	TRBV27	TRBJ1-2	-	TGTGCCAGCAGTTCCAGGGGGCCCGGGCATGGCTACACCTTC	CASSSRGPGHGYTF
-	TRBV7-8	TRBJ1-1	-	TGTGCCAGCAGCTTCGGGGGACTGAACACTGAAGCTTTCTTT	CASSFGGLNTEAFF
TRBD1	TRBV4-2	TRBJ2-3	-	TGTGCCAGCAGCCAAGATCGGGACAGGGCCCTCACAGATACGCAGTATTTT	CASSQDRDRALTDTQYF
TRBD1	TRBV5-1	TRBJ1-6	-	TGCGCCAGCGGCTATGGACAGGCGAATTCACCCCTCCACTTT	CASGYGQANSPLHF
-	TRBV19	TRBJ1-5	-	TGTGCCAGTAGTATCCCCAGCGGTCAGCCCCAGCATTTT	CASSIPSGQPQHF